Sequencing of this T cell receptor beta chain was carried out in a study of cytomegalovirus exposure and HLA in healthy donors. General observations from the study: CMV serostatus alone was available as immune exposure information. The likely origin of a cluster of highly shared sequence variants was a sequencing artifact.

With respect to this clone: Antigen unknown.

Germline V gene lookup returns CDR1 SNHLY and CDR2 FYNNEI. The CDR3 covers 13 residues. V lost 6 bases and J 8 bases, leaving 16 bases between the germline ends. The PCR employed 60 Vbeta primers together with 13 Jbeta primers. Profiled with immunoSEQ multiplex PCR; TCRdb holds only in-frame clones, not every one. The repertoire holds over 100,000 clones, with approximately 76% as singletons. The specimen was PBMCs. The origin of this receptor is a woman between 45 and 65 years old in good health and CMV-seropositive. The rearrangement links TRBV2 to TRBJ1-2; D perhaps matches TRBD1 (6 bases). The CDR3 DNA reads TGTGCCAGCAGGGGGGACGGACAGTGGGGCTACACCTTC. Protein: CASRGDGQWGYTF.